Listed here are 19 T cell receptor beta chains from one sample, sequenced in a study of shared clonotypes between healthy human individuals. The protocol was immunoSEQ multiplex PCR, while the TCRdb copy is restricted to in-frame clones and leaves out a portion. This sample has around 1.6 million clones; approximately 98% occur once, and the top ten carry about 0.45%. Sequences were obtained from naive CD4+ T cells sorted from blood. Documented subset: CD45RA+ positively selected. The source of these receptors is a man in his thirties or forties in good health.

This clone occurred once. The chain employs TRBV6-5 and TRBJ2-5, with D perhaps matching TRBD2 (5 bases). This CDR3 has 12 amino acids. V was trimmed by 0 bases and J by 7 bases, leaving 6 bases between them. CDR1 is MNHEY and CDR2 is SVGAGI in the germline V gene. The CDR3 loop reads CASSYSGGTQYF. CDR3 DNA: TGTGCCAGCAGTTACTCAGGAGGGACCCAGTACTTC.

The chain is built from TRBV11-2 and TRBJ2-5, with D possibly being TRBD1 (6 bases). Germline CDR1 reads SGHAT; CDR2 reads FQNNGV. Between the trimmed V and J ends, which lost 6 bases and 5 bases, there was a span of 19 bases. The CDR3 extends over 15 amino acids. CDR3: CASSRTVRSLETQYF. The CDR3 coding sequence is TGTGCCAGCAGTCGGACAGTTAGAAGTTTGGAGACCCAGTACTTC.

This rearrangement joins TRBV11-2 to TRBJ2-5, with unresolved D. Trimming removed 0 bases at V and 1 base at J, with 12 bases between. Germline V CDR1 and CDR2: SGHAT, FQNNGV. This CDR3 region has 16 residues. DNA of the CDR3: TGTGCCAGCAGCTTAGAGACGTCCTGGGGCCAAGAGACCCAGTACTTC. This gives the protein CASSLETSWGQETQYF.

The CDR3 sequence: CASSQDGRYNEQFF. CDR3 coding DNA: TGCGCCAGCAGCCAAGATGGGAGGTACAATGAGCAGTTCTTC. This chain connects TRBV4-1 to TRBJ2-1, with D possibly matching TRBD2 (6 bases). Looked up from germline, CDR1 is MGHRA and CDR2 is YSYEKL. The germline V and J ends were trimmed by 0 bases and 4 bases, with 7 bases remaining between them. The CDR3 totals 14 residues.

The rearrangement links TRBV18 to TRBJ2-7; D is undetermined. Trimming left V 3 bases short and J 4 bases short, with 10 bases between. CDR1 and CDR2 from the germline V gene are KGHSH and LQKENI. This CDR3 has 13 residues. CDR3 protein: CASSPYAGYEQYF. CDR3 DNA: TGTGCCAGCTCACCGTATGCCGGTTACGAGCAGTACTTC.

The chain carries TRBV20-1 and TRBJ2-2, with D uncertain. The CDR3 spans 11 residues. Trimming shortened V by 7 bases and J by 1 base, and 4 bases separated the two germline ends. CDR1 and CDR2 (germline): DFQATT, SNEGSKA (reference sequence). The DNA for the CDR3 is TGCAGTGGGGTGAACACCGGGGAGCTGTTTTTT. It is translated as CSGVNTGELFF.

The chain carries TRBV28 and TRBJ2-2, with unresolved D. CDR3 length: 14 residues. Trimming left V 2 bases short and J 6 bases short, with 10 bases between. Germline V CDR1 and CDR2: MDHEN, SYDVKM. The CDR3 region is CASSLVTWAGELFF. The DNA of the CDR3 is TGTGCCAGCAGTTTAGTTACCTGGGCCGGGGAGCTGTTTTTT.

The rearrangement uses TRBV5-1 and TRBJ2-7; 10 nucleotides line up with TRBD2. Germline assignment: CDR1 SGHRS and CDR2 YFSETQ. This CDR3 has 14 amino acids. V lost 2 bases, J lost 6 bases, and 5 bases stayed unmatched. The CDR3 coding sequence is TGCGCCAGCAGCTTCCCTAGCGGGAGTAGCGAGCAGTACTTC. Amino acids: CASSFPSGSSEQYF. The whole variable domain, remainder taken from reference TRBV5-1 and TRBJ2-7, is KAGVTQTPRYLIKTRGQQVTLSCSPISGHRSVSWYQQTPGQGLQFLFEYFSETQRNKGNFPGRFSGRQFSNSRSEMNVSTLELGDSALYLCASSFPSGSSEQYFGPGTRLTVT.

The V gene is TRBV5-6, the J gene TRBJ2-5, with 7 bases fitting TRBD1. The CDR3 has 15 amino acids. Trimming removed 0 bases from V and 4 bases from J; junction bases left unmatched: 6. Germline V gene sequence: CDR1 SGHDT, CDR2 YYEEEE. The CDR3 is CASSLARDSVETQYF. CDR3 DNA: TGTGCCAGCAGCTTGGCTCGGGACAGTGTAGAGACCCAGTACTTC.

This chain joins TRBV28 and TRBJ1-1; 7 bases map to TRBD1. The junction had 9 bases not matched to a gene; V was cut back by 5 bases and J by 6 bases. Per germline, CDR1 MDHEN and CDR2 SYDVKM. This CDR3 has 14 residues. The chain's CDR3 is CASSPNERGPEAFF. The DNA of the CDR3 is TGTGCCAGCAGTCCCAACGAAAGGGGGCCTGAAGCTTTCTTT.

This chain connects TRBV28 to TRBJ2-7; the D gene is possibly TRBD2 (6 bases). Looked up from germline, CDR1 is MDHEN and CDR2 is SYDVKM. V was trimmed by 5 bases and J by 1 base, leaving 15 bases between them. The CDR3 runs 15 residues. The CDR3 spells CASSHWAGTSYEQYF. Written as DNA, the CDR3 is TGTGCCAGCAGTCACTGGGCGGGGACGTCCTACGAGCAGTACTTC.

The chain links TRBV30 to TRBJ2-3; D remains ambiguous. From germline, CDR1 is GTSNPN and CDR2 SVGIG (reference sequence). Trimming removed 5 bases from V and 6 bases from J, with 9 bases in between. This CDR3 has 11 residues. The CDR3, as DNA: TGTGCCTGGTCCATCATGGATACGCAGTATTTT. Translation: CAWSIMDTQYF.

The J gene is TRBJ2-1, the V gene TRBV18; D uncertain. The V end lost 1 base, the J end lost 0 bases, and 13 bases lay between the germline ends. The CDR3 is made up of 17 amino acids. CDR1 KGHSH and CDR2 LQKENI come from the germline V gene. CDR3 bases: TGTGCCAGCTCACCACTATCGGCTGGAAGCTCCTACAATGAGCAGTTCTTC. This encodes CASSPLSAGSSYNEQFF.

CDR3 residues: CATSPPWTSGLYEQYF. The CDR3 region has the DNA TGTGCCACCAGCCCCCCTTGGACTAGCGGACTCTACGAGCAGTACTTC. The V call is TRBV15, the J call TRBJ2-7; 10 nucleotides line up with TRBD2. The germline V gene encodes CDR1 LNHNV and CDR2 YYDKDF (reference sequence). The CDR3 length is 16 residues. Trimming removed 5 bases from V and 3 bases from J; junction bases left unmatched: 10.

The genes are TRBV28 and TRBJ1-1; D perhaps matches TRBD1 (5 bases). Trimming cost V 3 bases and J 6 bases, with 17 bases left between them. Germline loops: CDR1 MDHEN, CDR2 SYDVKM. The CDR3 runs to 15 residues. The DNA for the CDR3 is TGTGCCAGCAGTTTCAGTTTAGACAGAGGGGCTGAAGCTTTCTTT. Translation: CASSFSLDRGAEAFF.

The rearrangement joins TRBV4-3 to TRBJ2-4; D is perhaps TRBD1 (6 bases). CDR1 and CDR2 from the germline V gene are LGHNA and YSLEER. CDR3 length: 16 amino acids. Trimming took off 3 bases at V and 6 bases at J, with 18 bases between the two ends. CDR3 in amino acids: CASSQEPGHTGNIQYF. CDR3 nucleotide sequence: TGCGCCAGCAGCCAGGAACCGGGACACACCGGAAACATTCAGTACTTC.

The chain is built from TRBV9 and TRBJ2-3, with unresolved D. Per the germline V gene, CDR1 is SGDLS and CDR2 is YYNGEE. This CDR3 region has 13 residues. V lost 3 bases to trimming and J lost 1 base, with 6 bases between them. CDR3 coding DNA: TGTGCCAGCAGCGGGATGGGCACAGATACGCAGTATTTT. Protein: CASSGMGTDTQYF. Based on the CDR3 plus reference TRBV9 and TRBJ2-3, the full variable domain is DSGVTQTPKHLITATGQRVTLRCSPRSGDLSVYWYQQSLDQGLQFLIQYYNGEERAKGNILERFSAQQFPDLHSELNLSSLELGDSALYFCASSGMGTDTQYFGPGTRLTVL.

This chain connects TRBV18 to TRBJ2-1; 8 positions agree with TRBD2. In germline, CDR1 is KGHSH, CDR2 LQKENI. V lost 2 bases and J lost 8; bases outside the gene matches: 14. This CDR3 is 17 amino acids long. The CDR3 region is CASSPTETSAPVYEQFF. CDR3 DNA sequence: TGTGCCAGCTCACCAACCGAGACTAGCGCTCCAGTGTATGAGCAGTTCTTC.

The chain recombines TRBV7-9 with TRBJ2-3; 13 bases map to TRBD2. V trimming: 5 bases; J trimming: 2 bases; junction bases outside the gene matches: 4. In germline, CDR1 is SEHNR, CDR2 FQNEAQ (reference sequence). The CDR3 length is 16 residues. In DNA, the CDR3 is TGTGCCAGCAGCCATGGGACTAGCGGGGCCACAGATACGCAGTATTTT. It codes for CASSHGTSGATDTQYF. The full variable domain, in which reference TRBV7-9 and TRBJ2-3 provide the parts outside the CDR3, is DTGVSQNPRHKITKRGQNVTFRCDPISEHNRLYWYRQTLGQGPEFLTYFQNEAQLEKSRLLSDRFSAERPKGSFSTLEIQRTEQGDSAMYLCASSHGTSGATDTQYFGPGTRLTVL.